This T cell receptor (beta chain) was found in a study of cytomegalovirus exposure and HLA in healthy donors. Study-level background: The same platform used for the approximately 670 first-cohort repertoires was also used for the 90 to 150 validation repertoires, as a later analysis reported. General study results and limits: As confirmed in vitro, three CMV-associated chains were specific for CMV antigens. Cytomegalovirus status was reportedly diagnosed by the classifier with high sensitivity and specificity.

A note on this clone: Its antigen is not known.

Separate from the roughly 700-subject first cohort was the approximately 130-subject validation cohort, to which the donors belonged. CDR1 is MNHEY and CDR2 is SMNVEV in the germline V gene (reference sequence). This CDR3 region has 15 residues. V was trimmed by 6 bases and J by 3 bases, leaving 15 bases between them. Sequencing used immunoSEQ multiplex PCR; TCRdb keeps in-frame clones, though not all of them. Among approximately 230,000 clones listed, over 75% were seen once. The chain recombines TRBV27 with TRBJ1-5; D is ambiguous. Sequencing was performed on PBMCs. The sequence was collected from a young man in good health and CMV-seropositive. DNA for the CDR3: TGTGCCAGCAGCCAGGCAGGAGGGTTCAATCAGCCCCAGCATTTT. This translates into CASSQAGGFNQPQHF.